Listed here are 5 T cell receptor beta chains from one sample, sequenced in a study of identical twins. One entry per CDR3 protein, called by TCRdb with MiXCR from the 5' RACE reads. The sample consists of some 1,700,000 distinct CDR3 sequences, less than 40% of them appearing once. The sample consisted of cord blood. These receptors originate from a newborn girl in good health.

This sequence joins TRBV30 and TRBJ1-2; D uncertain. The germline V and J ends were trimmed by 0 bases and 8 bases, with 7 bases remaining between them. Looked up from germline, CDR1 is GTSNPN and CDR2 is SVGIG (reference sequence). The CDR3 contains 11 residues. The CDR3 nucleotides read TGTGCCTGGAGTGTGGGATCCGGCTACACCTTC. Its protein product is CAWSVGSGYTF.

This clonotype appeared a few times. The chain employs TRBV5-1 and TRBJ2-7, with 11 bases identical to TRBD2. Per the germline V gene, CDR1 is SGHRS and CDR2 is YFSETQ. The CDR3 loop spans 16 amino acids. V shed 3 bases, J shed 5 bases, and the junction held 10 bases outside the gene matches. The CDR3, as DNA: TGCGCCAGCAGCTATTTGACTAGCGGGATCAAGGACGAGCAGTACTTC. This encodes CASSYLTSGIKDEQYF.

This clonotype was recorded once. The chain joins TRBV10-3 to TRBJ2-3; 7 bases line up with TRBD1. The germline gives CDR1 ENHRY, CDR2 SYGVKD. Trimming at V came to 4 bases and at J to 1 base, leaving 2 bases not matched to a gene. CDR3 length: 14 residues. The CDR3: CAISGGQGTDTQYF. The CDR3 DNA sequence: TGTGCCATCAGTGGAGGACAGGGCACAGATACGCAGTATTTT.

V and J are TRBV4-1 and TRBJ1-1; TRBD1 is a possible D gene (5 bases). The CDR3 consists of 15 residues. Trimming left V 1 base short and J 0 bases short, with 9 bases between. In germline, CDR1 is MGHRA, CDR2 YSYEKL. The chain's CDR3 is CASSQVSTVNTEAFF. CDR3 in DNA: TGCGCCAGCAGCCAAGTCTCGACAGTGAACACTGAAGCTTTCTTT.

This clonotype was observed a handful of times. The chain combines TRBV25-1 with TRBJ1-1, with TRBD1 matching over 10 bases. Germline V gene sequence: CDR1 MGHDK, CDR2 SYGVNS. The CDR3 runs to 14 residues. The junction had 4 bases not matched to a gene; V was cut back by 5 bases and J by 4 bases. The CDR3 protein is CASSQTGGSTEAFF. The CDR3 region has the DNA TGTGCCAGCAGTCAGACAGGGGGCAGCACTGAAGCTTTCTTT.